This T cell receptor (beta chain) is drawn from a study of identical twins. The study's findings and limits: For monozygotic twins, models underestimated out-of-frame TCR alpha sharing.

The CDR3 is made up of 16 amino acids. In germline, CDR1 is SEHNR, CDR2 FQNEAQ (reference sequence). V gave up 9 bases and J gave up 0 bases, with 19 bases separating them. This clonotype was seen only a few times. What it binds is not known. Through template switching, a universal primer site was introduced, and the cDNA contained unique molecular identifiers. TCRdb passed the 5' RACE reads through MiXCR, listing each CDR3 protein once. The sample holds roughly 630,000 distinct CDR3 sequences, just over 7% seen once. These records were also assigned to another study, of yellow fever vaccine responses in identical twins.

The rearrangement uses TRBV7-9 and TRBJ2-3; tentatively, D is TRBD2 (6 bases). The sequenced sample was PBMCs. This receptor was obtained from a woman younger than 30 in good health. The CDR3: CASLRATGASTDTQYF. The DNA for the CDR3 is TGTGCCAGTCTAAGAGCAACGGGAGCAAGCACAGATACGCAGTATTTT. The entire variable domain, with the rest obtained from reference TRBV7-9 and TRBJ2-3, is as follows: DTGVSQNPRHKITKRGQNVTFRCDPISEHNRLYWYRQTLGQGPEFLTYFQNEAQLEKSRLLSDRFSAERPKGSFSTLEIQRTEQGDSAMYLCASLRATGASTDTQYFGPGTRLTVL.